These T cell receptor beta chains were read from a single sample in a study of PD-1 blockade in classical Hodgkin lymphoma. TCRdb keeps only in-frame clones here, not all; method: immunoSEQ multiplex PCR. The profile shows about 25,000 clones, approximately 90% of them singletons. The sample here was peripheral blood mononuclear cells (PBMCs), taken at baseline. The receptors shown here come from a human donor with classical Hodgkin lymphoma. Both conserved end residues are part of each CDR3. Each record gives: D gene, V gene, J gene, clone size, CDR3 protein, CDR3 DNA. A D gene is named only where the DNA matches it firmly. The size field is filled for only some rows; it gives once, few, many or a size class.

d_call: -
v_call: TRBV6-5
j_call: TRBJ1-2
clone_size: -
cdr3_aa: CASSSIGLGYGYTF
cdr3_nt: TGTGCCAGCAGTTCGATAGGGTTAGGCTATGGCTACACCTTC

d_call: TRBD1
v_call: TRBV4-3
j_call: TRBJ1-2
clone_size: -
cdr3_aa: CASSLTGVYGYTF
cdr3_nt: TGCGCCAGCAGCCTGACAGGGGTCTATGGCTACACCTTC

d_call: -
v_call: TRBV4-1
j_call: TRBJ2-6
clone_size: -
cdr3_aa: CASSQSREGPGANVLTF
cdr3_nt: TGCGCCAGCAGCCAATCAAGAGAGGGGCCTGGGGCCAACGTCCTGACTTTC

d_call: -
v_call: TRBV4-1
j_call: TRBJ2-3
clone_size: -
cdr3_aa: CASSQAGRYLDTQYF
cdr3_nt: TGCGCCAGCAGCCAAGCGGGGCGCTACTTAGATACGCAGTATTTT

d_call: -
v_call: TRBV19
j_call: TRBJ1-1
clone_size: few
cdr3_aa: CASSPLHTTEAFF
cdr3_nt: TGTGCCAGTAGTCCACTCCACACCACTGAAGCTTTCTTT

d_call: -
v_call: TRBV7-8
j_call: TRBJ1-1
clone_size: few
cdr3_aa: CASSLVAQTNTEAFF
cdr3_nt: TGTGCCAGCAGCTTAGTTGCACAGACGAACACTGAAGCTTTCTTT

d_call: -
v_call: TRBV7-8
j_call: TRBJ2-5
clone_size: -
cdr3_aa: CATTGSIKETQYF
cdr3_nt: TGTGCCACTACAGGGTCGATAAAAGAGACCCAGTACTTC

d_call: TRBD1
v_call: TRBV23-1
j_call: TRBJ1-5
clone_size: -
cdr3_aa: CASSQSDRAGNQPQHF
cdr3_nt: TGCGCCAGCAGTCAATCTGACAGGGCCGGCAATCAGCCCCAGCATTTT

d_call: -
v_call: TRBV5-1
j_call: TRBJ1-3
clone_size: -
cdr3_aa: CASRQGVGNTIYF
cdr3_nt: TGCGCCAGCAGGCAAGGGGTCGGAAACACCATATATTTT

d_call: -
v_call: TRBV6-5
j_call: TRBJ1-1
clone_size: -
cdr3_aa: CASSYSAAPNTEAFF
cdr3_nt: TGTGCCAGCAGTTACTCTGCAGCACCGAACACTGAAGCTTTCTTT

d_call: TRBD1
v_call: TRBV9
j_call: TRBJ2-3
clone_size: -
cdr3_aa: CASSVDPGTGGADTQYF
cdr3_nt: TGTGCCAGCAGCGTCGATCCCGGGACAGGGGGCGCAGATACGCAGTATTTT

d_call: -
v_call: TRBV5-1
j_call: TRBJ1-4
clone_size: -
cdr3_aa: CASSLGGVNEKLFF
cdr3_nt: TGCGCCAGCAGCTTGGGCGGGGTGAATGAAAAACTGTTTTTT

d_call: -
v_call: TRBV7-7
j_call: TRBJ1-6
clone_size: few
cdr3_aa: CASSESPLGNSPLHF
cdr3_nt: TGTGCTAGCAGCGAATCTCCCTTGGGGAATTCACCCCTCCACTTT

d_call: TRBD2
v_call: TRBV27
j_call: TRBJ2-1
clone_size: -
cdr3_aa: CASSRSGGPFPYNEQFF
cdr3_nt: TGTGCCAGCAGCCGAAGCGGGGGGCCTTTCCCCTACAATGAGCAGTTCTTC

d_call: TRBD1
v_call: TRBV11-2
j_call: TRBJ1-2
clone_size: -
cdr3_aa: CASSSTGGGNYGYTF
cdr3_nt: TGTGCCAGCAGCTCAACAGGGGGCGGAAACTATGGCTACACCTTC

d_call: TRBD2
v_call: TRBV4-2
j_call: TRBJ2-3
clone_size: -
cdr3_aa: CASSKGAGGGYSTDTQYF
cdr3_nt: TGTGCCAGCAGCAAAGGCGCGGGGGGGGGATACTCCACAGATACGCAGTATTTT

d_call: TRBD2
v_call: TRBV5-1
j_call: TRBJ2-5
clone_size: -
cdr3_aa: CASSLAGAGVQETQYF
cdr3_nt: TGCGCCAGCAGCTTGGCCGGGGCGGGGGTCCAAGAGACCCAGTACTTC

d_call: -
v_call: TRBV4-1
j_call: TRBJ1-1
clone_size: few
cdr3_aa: CASSQSQGLNTEAFF
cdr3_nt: TGCGCCAGCAGCCAATCCCAGGGGCTTAACACTGAAGCTTTCTTT

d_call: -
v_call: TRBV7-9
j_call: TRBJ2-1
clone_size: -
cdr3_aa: CASSLEGGSYNEQFF
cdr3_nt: TGTGCCAGCAGCTTAGAAGGCGGGTCCTACAATGAGCAGTTCTTC

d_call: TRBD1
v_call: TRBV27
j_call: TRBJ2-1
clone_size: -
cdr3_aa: CASRHSRQGSYNEQFF
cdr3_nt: TGTGCCAGCAGGCACAGCAGACAGGGCTCCTACAATGAGCAGTTCTTC

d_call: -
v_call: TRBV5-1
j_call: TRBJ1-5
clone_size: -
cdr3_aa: CASSLDGQPQHF
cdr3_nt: TGCGCCAGCAGCTTGGACGGTCAGCCCCAGCATTTT

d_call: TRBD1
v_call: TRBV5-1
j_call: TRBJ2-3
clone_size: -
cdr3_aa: CASSLRTGGDTQYF
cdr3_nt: TGCGCCAGCAGCTTGCGGACAGGGGGGGATACGCAGTATTTT

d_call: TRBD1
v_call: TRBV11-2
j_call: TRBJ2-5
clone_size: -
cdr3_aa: CASSLLPGQGAEEQYF
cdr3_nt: TGTGCCAGCAGCTTGCTCCCGGGACAGGGGGCGGAGGAGCAGTACTTC

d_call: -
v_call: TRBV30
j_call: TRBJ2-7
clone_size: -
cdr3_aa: CAWSSKGPYEQYF
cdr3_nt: TGTGCCTGGAGTTCGAAAGGGCCCTACGAGCAGTACTTC